These 3 T cell receptor beta chains share one sample of origin, sequenced in a study of T cell repertoires in cytomegalovirus infection. For these receptors, no antigen is known. TCRdb reprocessed the reads with MiXCR, giving one entry per CDR3 protein. The sample lists around 770,000 distinct CDR3 sequences, 25% to 35% occurring once. Sequenced here: cultured CD8+ T cells from PBMCs, sampled from culture after CMV antigen stimulation. These receptors were obtained from a human donor in good health (CMV status not recorded). Some clones in this sample may be carry-over from other donors' samples.

This clonotype has more than one count but fewer than ten. The chain joins TRBV3-1 to TRBJ1-2; 7 positions agree with TRBD1. V trimming: 4 bases; J trimming: 5 bases; junction bases outside the gene matches: 10. The CDR3 has 15 amino acids. Germline values: CDR1 LGHDT, CDR2 YNNKEL (reference sequence). The CDR3 DNA is TGTGCCAGCAGCCCGCCGGAAAGGGGGCATTATGGCTACACCTTC. Protein: CASSPPERGHYGYTF.

This chain uses TRBV7-9 with TRBJ1-2; no reliable D call. Germline values: CDR1 SEHNR, CDR2 FQNEAQ (reference sequence). Trimming removed 2 bases from V and 6 bases from J, with 16 bases in between. The CDR3 sequence is 15 residues long. CDR3 loop: CASSLSVVQAHGYTF. CDR3 sequence (DNA): TGTGCCAGCAGCTTATCGGTGGTTCAGGCACATGGCTACACCTTC.

This clonotype has only a few counts. This chain links TRBV5-6 with TRBJ1-2; 7 bases align to TRBD1. This CDR3 has 15 amino acids. J gave up 1 base and V 6 bases, and 9 bases lay outside the gene matches. Per germline, CDR1 SGHDT and CDR2 YYEEEE. This chain's CDR3 is CASIRYRGINYGYTF. Written as DNA, the CDR3 is TGTGCCAGCATCAGATACAGGGGAATTAACTATGGCTACACCTTC.